Listed below are T cell receptor beta chains from one sample, sequenced in a study of cytomegalovirus exposure and HLA in healthy donors. Sequencing used immunoSEQ multiplex PCR; TCRdb keeps in-frame clones, though not all of them. In the table there are 200,000 or so clones, approximately 87% of which are singletons. Sequencing used PBMCs. These receptors all stem from a human donor in good health. Each CDR3 is given without its conserved first and last residue.

v_call	j_call	cdr3_aa
TRBV30	TRBJ1-2	AWRDTGVSNYGYT
TRBV7-9	TRBJ2-7	ASSLAGPPEQY
TRBV7-2	TRBJ2-3	ASKTGSSSGTQY
TRBV6-6	TRBJ1-5	ASNRPGQGNQPQH
TRBV4-1	TRBJ1-1	ASSQGQGLSTEAF
TRBV11-2	TRBJ2-2	ASSLLFPGELF
TRBV7-9	TRBJ2-7	ASSPRSGVSYEQY
TRBV7-3	TRBJ2-3	ASSRAGGASTDTQY
TRBV5-6	TRBJ1-3	ASSFNDRVGNTIY
TRBV5-4	TRBJ1-2	ASSSWDSVYGYT
TRBV10-3	TRBJ2-3	AITSGLAGVYTQY
TRBV5-1	TRBJ1-3	ASRAGGSGNTIY
TRBV6-6	TRBJ2-7	ASSQGSLAGLYEQY
TRBV10-1	TRBJ2-5	ASSDGILAGQETQY
TRBV10-3	TRBJ2-1	AISDPGVFYNEQF
TRBV4-1	TRBJ2-7	ASSQETSWEQY
TRBV7-9	TRBJ1-1	ASSLGGGGTEAF
TRBV9	TRBJ1-2	ASSVASAGHGYT
TRBV28	TRBJ2-7	ASRDWTSGEQY
TRBV28	TRBJ2-5	ASSVLPAGTGKTQY
TRBV7-9	TRBJ2-5	SSSLGSSGRQETQY
TRBV6-5	TRBJ1-2	ASSYSNTGSYGYT
TRBV5-1	TRBJ2-7	ASSLSRTGDNIEQY
TRBV28	TRBJ2-5	ASSFRTSGIETQY
TRBV4-3	TRBJ1-2	ASSQDQGGNVGYT
TRBV5-1	TRBJ1-3	ASSLNSFSGNTIY
TRBV4-3	TRBJ2-7	ASSQDFVSGSVTYEQY
TRBV7-2	TRBJ2-1	ASSLGVQGGYNEQF